Described below is a single TCR beta chain sequence and its context. This clone's antigen is unknown. No base-level quality is on record; no much larger clone is a single base apart. The receptor library was made with the immunoSEQ multiplex PCR assay. For the multiplex PCR, a mixture combining 60 forward primers for TCR Vbeta segments and 13 reverse primers for TCR Jbeta segments was used. The CDR3 region of rearranged TCR beta genes was amplified from genomic DNA by a multiplex PCR assay. The amplified TCR beta libraries were sequenced on the Illumina HiSeq System as 87-base-pair reads. The authors' pipeline ran thus. Across the 666 repertoires, a later analysis counted 80 million or so unique TCR beta chains, roughly 11 million of which were shared by at least two donors. To remove PCR and sequencing errors, raw reads were error-corrected and collapsed into unique sequences using a nearest-neighbor algorithm that merged closely related sequences. To assign V, D and J gene segments, CDR3 sequences were aligned to IMGT reference sequences. For a sequence to be retained, a match of at least six nucleotides to both a V gene segment and a J gene segment was required. A rearrangement was called productive if the CDR3 had no stop codons and remained in frame with V and J, and every other rearrangement was called non-productive. Following IMGT convention, CDR3 was defined as the stretch from the second conserved V-encoded cysteine to the conserved J-encoded phenylalanine. The earlier analysis of roughly 590 of the donors excluded any sequence lacking an unambiguous match to a single V gene segment. In an earlier analysis of about 590 of the donors, a V segment was called functional when productive rearrangements were above 56.7%, and segregating when the standard deviation between donors exceeded 5%. A statistical classification framework was built for diagnosing cytomegalovirus status from the catalog of TCR beta chain sequences. In a later analysis, V and J genes were assigned by comparing TCR nucleotide sequences against IMGT/GENE-DB human TR gene sequences. In a later analysis, CDR3 sequences and most-parsimonious VDJ recombination scenarios were assigned using the TCRdist pipeline. A later analysis defined each TCR beta chain by its CDR3 amino acid sequence plus V-gene family, and excluded reads lacking a unique V-gene family. A later analysis removed roughly 590 highly shared, low-generation-probability nucleotide sequences to deal with suspected cross-contamination and a sequencing artifact. For each public chain, a later analysis derived a clonal expansion index from normalized ranks of inferred template counts within each repertoire. A later analysis computed generation probabilities with a VDJ recombination model fitted to out-of-frame rearrangements, and checked the results against IGoR. In a later analysis, hypergeometric tests were used to score TCR-TCR, TCR-HLA and TCR-CMV co-occurrence, with a repertoire-size bias correction applied to TCR pairs. To estimate false discovery rates, a later analysis permuted the HLA or CMV assignments 20 times. In a later analysis, co-occurring TCRs were grouped using DBSCAN, and TCRdist sequence similarity was added for clustering within HLA-allele-positive subsets. For co-occurrence clustering, repertoires with fewer than 30,000 or more than 120,000 public chains were excluded, along with a handful of repertoires with anomalous nucleotide sharing. Entries here come from immuneACCESS through TCRdb and include only in-frame sequences with V and J called. Some clones fail to appear in such tables; in the studies checked, an unresolved V gene covers under half of the shortfall, and the cause of the remainder is unknown. V, J and clone size are taken as reported in that table, and D and trimming were inferred from the DNA itself. The sample contains around 140,000 clones, roughly three fifths of them found a single time. 2% to 2.5% of the sample is in the top ten clones.

The cohort consisted of some 670 healthy bone marrow donors. Cohort members were all nominally healthy when sampled, although unrecorded immune exposures were likely present. The donor tested CMV seronegative and was one of the 352 seronegative cohort members. A peripheral blood sample was collected from each donor, and TCR beta sequencing was performed on peripheral blood mononuclear cells. The Qiagen DNeasy Blood Extraction Kit was used to extract genomic DNA from the blood cell samples. The sample is drawn from a study of cytomegalovirus exposure and HLA in healthy donors (dated by TCRdb to 2016 to 2017). In the study overall: According to an earlier analysis of 550 to 750 of the donors, 150 million to 200 million T cells yielded 117 million unique TCR beta sequences and about 300 Gb of sequence data. About five DR-DQ haplotypes were treated as single units for association and clustering because of strong linkage in the cohort. Around 300 gigabases of sequencing data and 70 million to 100 million unique TCR sequences were included in an early release covering about 700 HLA-typed donors. All discovery cohort repertoires had been generated on a single sequencing platform. The number of typed donors differed by locus: roughly 629-640 for A, B, C, DRB1 and DQB1; some 540 for DQA1; 606 for DPA1; and approximately 450 for DPB1. HLA typing included class I and class II loci at four-digit resolution. An earlier analysis of 587 of the donors used high-throughput TCR beta sequencing to judge whether each TCR beta V gene segment behaved as functional or pseudogenic. On average, about 240,000 unique TCR beta nucleotide sequences were sequenced per donor among more than 350 genotyped donors of the cohort, with roughly a sixth of those sequences being non-productive. A later genetic analysis took genome-wide SNP genotypes for about 55% of the 666 donors and used that subset as a discovery cohort. The study was designed to test whether signatures of past pathogen exposure could be identified by cataloging public T cell receptors. Rather than drawing on any new phenotypic data, the later analysis identified candidate immune exposures from TCR beta sequences and the way those sequences occurred across donors. Donor age, sex, ethnicity and CMV serostatus were compiled together with the repertoire data. The study used immunosequencing to profile the T cell repertoires of hundreds of subjects and linked those repertoires to cytomegalovirus serostatus. A separate validation cohort of roughly 120 different subjects was used in addition to the approximately 700-subject first cohort. The genetic ancestry cluster associated with self-reported Caucasian donors included roughly four fifths of the 350 to 500 genotyped donors. A later analysis re-analyzed previously published TCR beta repertoires from roughly 690 donors and added high-resolution HLA genotyping to study TCR occurrence patterns. The study combined high-throughput TCR immunosequencing, statistical association of individual TCRs with disease status, and machine learning to predict cytomegalovirus infection status. Overall study outcomes, separate from this receptor: The study listed around 160 TCR beta chains as associated with cytomegalovirus. Assigning TCR associations to individual alleles was difficult when HLA alleles, especially DR and DQ, strongly co-occurred. A further reported finding was that TCR beta sequences accurately predicted the HLA-A and HLA-B alleles for most subjects in the first cohort. Roughly uniform sequencing depth across donors was assumed in presence/absence analyses, although this assumption may not hold. Linkage disequilibrium might explain the correlated functional status among segregating V segments, but an unknown experimental factor could not be excluded. The authors suggested that the approach could potentially be extended to other disease states and immunological phenotypes. In a later analysis, several top co-occurrence clusters were reported to appear linked to parvovirus B19, influenza, CMV and Epstein-Barr virus. The cohort was sequenced for TCR beta chains only, and without alpha or paired-chain data the features that could be detected were limited. The classifier was reported to diagnose cytomegalovirus status with high specificity and sensitivity in both the original and validation cohorts. A later analysis found that most CMV-associated TCR beta chains appeared HLA-restricted, with HLA associations seemingly driven largely by CMV exposure. Most TCR sequences were seen in very few donors, while some public TCRs were found in many individuals. A later genetic analysis associated a missense DCLRE1C variant with V-gene and J-gene trimming of TCR beta chains, and an independent cohort replicated the association. In vitro tests confirmed that a few of the cytomegalovirus-associated TCR beta chains recognize cytomegalovirus antigens. A later analysis found that HLA-associated TCR beta chains were more clonally expanded and had lower generation probabilities than equally common non-associated chains. Specific HLA alleles were associated with 15,000 to 20,000 TCR beta sequences at a false discovery rate of 0.05 in a later analysis. In a later analysis, the rate of TCR association differed among HLA loci, with DRB1 alleles having the most associated TCRs and HLA-C alleles having the fewest. Because the 87-base-pair reads could not distinguish some IMGT-functional V segments, including TRBV6-2 and TRBV6-3, those segments were excluded. Immune exposure information for the cohort was limited to CMV serostatus. Broadly in line with IMGT annotations, most TCR beta V segments showed up in productive rearrangements about 90% or about 30% of the time in an earlier analysis of about 500 of the donors. A cluster of highly shared sequence variants was judged likely to represent a technical artifact of the sequencing pipeline. In a later genetic analysis, fewer N-insertions in productive TCRs were reported among donors in an Asian-associated ancestry cluster than the roughly 670-donor mean. Because HLA typing was unavailable for some donors at each locus, only the typed subset was used in association tests. The earlier analysis of 587 of the donors excluded fewer than 20 rarely observed V segments, including chromosome 9 orphons, because counts were too low.

There are 15 amino acids in the CDR3, from cysteine to phenylalanine inclusive. Only the CDR3 DNA is retained, 45 bases long and in frame from the first base. Via the germline V gene, CDR1 is MGHRA and CDR2 YSYEKL. V loses 5 bases of germline sequence and J loses 4 bases, and the interval between the two ends is 15 bases. The sequence came from a woman aged 40 to 50 in good health and CMV-seronegative. The chain couples TRBV4-1 to TRBJ1-3, with the D gene not confidently named. Sequencing input: PBMCs. The sequenced DNA is TGCGCCAGCAGCGAAGTTGGCAGCGGGGGAAACACCATATATTTT. This encodes CASSEVGSGGNTIYF.